The TCR beta chain described here comes from a study of spatial heterogeneity in lung cancer. Study-level information: Detected beta-chain sequences consistently exceeded alpha-chain sequences.

MiXCR was run by TCRdb on the 5' RACE reads, yielding one entry per CDR3 protein. The table includes tens of thousands of distinct CDR3 sequences, about 8% detected once. The time point: sample taken at primary tumor resection. Extraction of whole RNA from tumor, nontumor lung or frozen PBMC preceded unsorted sequencing. A total of approximately 75 untreated early-stage non-small cell lung cancer patients served as donors. Germline V CDR1 and CDR2: DFQATT, SNEGSKA (reference sequence). The CDR3 extends over 16 amino acids. The V and J ends lost 3 bases and 0 bases respectively, with 16 bases between them.

This specimen was PBMCs, taken at surgery. The clonotype was recovered from a female donor with early-stage non-small cell lung cancer. V usage is TRBV20-1 and J usage is TRBJ2-3; D is possibly TRBD2 (6 bases). Here the CDR3 reads CSARGVGLPSTDTQYF. The CDR3 nucleotides read TGCAGTGCTAGGGGGGTGGGACTTCCTAGCACAGATACGCAGTATTTT.